The 7 T cell receptor beta chains listed next were all sequenced from one sample in a study of beta chain features in type 1 diabetes. No antigen has been assigned to these receptors. Of the isolated RNA, all was reverse transcribed, and so the sequenced material was expressed TCRB transcripts. Measured with immunoSEQ multiplex PCR; TCRdb has only the in-frame clones, and not every one. The table has more than 300,000 clones, 9.3% seen once. Study outcomes and limitations: TCRB CDR3s were moderately but significantly shorter in Type 1 diabetes patients in all four CD4+ subsets.

Sequencing was carried out using central memory CD4+ T cells from blood. The source of these receptors is a young man with type 1 diabetes.

The rearrangement links TRBV6-5 to TRBJ1-2, with D maybe TRBD1 (5 bases). This CDR3 region has 14 residues. Trimming took off 0 bases at V and 4 bases at J, with 9 bases between the two ends. The germline V gene encodes CDR1 MNHEY and CDR2 SVGAGI. CDR3 amino acids: CASSYSGESYGYTF. As DNA, the CDR3 is TGTGCCAGCAGTTACTCGGGGGAGAGCTATGGCTACACCTTC.

A few counts support this clone. The chain joins TRBV5-1 to TRBJ2-7; D might be TRBD1 (5 bases). The CDR3 length is 14 residues. The germline V gene encodes CDR1 SGHRS and CDR2 YFSETQ. Deletions cut 4 bases from V and 6 bases from J, with 17 bases between. This CDR3 reads CASSAIGEGSEQYF. CDR3 DNA sequence: TGCGCCAGCAGCGCTATAGGGGAAGGTAGCGAGCAGTACTTC.

This clone was observed a few times. The genes are TRBV11-2 and TRBJ2-4; D ambiguous. Germline V gives CDR1 SGHAT, CDR2 FQNNGV. Trimming took off 1 base at V and 5 bases at J, with 9 bases between the two ends. The CDR3 contains 14 residues. DNA of the CDR3: TGTGCCAGCAGCTTAGGGGGTTGGGAAAACATTCAGTACTTC. Translating it yields CASSLGGWENIQYF.

This clone occurred a few times. This chain uses TRBV7-2 with TRBJ2-7; 8 bases align to TRBD1. CDR1 and CDR2 (germline): SGHTA, FQGNSA. The CDR3 runs to 13 residues. V was pared by 5 bases and J by 7 bases, with 7 bases of the junction left unmatched. CDR3 DNA sequence: TGTGCCAGCAGCCCCCGGACAGGGCAGGAGCAGTACTTC. Its protein product is CASSPRTGQEQYF.

This clone came up a few times. The chain has TRBV5-1 and TRBJ1-4; D not certain. The CDR3 contains 13 residues. The germline V gene encodes CDR1 SGHRS and CDR2 YFSETQ. The germline V and J ends were trimmed by 5 bases and 2 bases, with 7 bases remaining between them. CDR3 DNA sequence: TGCGCCAGCAGTCCAGACACTAATGAAAAACTGTTTTTT. Protein: CASSPDTNEKLFF.

This clone was observed a few times. The chain links TRBV2 to TRBJ2-5; D gene uncertain. This CDR3 region has 12 residues. V was pared by 3 bases and J by 7 bases, with 9 bases between. Germline CDR1 reads SNHLY; CDR2 reads FYNNEI. CDR3: CASSDDVGTQYF. The CDR3 DNA reads as TGTGCCAGCAGTGACGATGTAGGGACCCAGTACTTC.

A word on this clone: Other DNA sequences within the sample encode an identical CDR3. The rearrangement links TRBV6-5 to TRBJ2-7; no reliable D call. Germline lookup yields CDR1 MNHEY and CDR2 SVGAGI. V dropped 3 bases and J dropped 0 bases, with 12 bases sitting between them. The CDR3 sequence is 15 residues long. This chain's CDR3 is CASSYSSGSSYEQYF. DNA of the CDR3: TGTGCCAGCAGTTATTCTTCGGGCAGCTCCTACGAGCAGTACTTC.